The 29 T cell receptor beta chains presented below share a single source sample, sequenced in a study of PD-1 blockade in mismatch repair-deficient tumors. Sequencing was performed with immunoSEQ multiplex PCR; in TCRdb, only in-frame clones are kept and a portion is missing. The sample has 100,000 to 150,000 clones; about 86% are singletons. The specimen comprised peripheral blood, sampled 44 weeks after starting pembrolizumab. These receptors came from an adult with mismatch repair-deficient cancer.

This chain joins TRBV15 and TRBJ2-1, with TRBD1 identical over 7 bases. CDR1 and CDR2 from the germline V gene are LNHNV and YYDKDF (reference sequence). This CDR3 is built from 17 residues. Trimming at V came to 3 bases and at J to 5 bases, leaving 13 bases not matched to a gene. The CDR3 here is CATSRAFRGGPHNEQFF. CDR3 coding DNA: TGTGCCACCAGCAGGGCATTTAGAGGGGGCCCACACAATGAGCAGTTCTTC.

To note about this clone: The sample has other DNA sequences that encode this CDR3 too. V and J are TRBV6-5 and TRBJ2-5; D perhaps matches TRBD2 (5 bases). CDR3 length equals 14 residues. Per the germline V gene, CDR1 is MNHEY and CDR2 is SVGAGI. Deletions cut 0 bases from V and 5 bases from J, with 10 bases between. The CDR3 loop is CASSYSGRGETQYF. In nucleotides, the CDR3 is TGTGCCAGCAGTTACTCGGGGAGAGGGGAGACCCAGTACTTC.

The chain combines TRBV5-1 with TRBJ1-2, with D maybe TRBD1 (6 bases). This CDR3 is built from 16 residues. CDR1 SGHRS and CDR2 YFSETQ come from the germline V gene. V was cut by 4 bases and J by 1 base, with 17 bases left in between. DNA of the CDR3: TGCGCCAGCAGCCCCCGGCGGGGGGCCAATAACTATGGCTACACCTTC. Its translation: CASSPRRGANNYGYTF.

This clone was detected only a few times. The rearrangement joins TRBV18 to TRBJ1-2, with 7 bases aligning to TRBD1. Germline CDR1 is KGHSH and CDR2 is LQKENI. This CDR3 is built from 14 residues. V lost 4 bases to trimming and J lost 6 bases; unmatched junction nucleotides: 8. CDR3 protein: CASSRLGDSHGYTF. The CDR3 nucleotides are TGTGCCAGCTCACGTCTCGGGGACAGCCATGGCTACACCTTC.

The chain uses TRBV9 and TRBJ2-1; 9 nucleotides line up with TRBD2. The V and J ends lost 2 bases and 0 bases, in that order; junction bases with no gene match: 0. The CDR3 is 15 amino acids. CDR1 is SGDLS, CDR2 YYNGEE, per germline. The CDR3 spells CASSVSGSSYNEQFF. CDR3 coding DNA: TGTGCCAGCAGCGTTAGCGGGAGCTCCTACAATGAGCAGTTCTTC.

V usage is TRBV28 and J usage is TRBJ2-7; no definite D call. Germline CDR1 MDHEN, CDR2 SYDVKM. The CDR3 length is 14 residues. The ends were cut back, 9 bases at V and 3 bases at J, with 18 bases in the middle. The CDR3 spells CASAQDTALYEQYF. The DNA of the CDR3 is TGTGCCAGTGCCCAGGATACAGCCCTCTACGAGCAGTACTTC.

The rearrangement links TRBV19 to TRBJ2-5; no clear D gene. Germline loops: CDR1 LNHDA, CDR2 SQIVND (reference sequence). With 5 bases removed from V and 2 bases from J, the gap between germline ends came to 6 bases. The CDR3 contains 12 residues. CDR3 sequence: CASSADQETQYF. In DNA, the CDR3 is TGTGCCAGTAGTGCAGATCAAGAGACCCAGTACTTC.

V gene TRBV28 combines with J gene TRBJ2-7, with D possibly TRBD1 on 5 matching bases. Per germline, CDR1 MDHEN and CDR2 SYDVKM. The CDR3 has 13 amino acids. V dropped 4 bases and J dropped 4 bases, with 11 bases sitting between them. This CDR3 is CASSSGHPYEQYF. The CDR3 region has the DNA TGTGCCAGCAGTTCCGGACATCCTTACGAGCAGTACTTC.

This rearrangement joins TRBV9 to TRBJ2-2, with a tentative D call TRBD2 (6 bases). V lost 5 bases and J 0 bases, leaving 11 bases between the germline ends. The CDR3 consists of 15 residues. The germline V gene has CDR1 SGDLS and CDR2 YYNGEE. CDR3 DNA sequence: TGTGCCAGCAGTCTTAGCGGAGCGAACACCGGGGAGCTGTTTTTT. Encoded protein: CASSLSGANTGELFF.

The V and J genes are TRBV27 and TRBJ1-2, with D possibly being TRBD1 (5 bases). The V end was cut by 0 bases, the J end by 7 bases, with 15 bases between. This CDR3 comprises 15 residues. The germline V gene encodes CDR1 MNHEY and CDR2 SMNVEV (reference sequence). CDR3 sequence reads: CASSLSTGPQVGYTF. The CDR3 DNA reads as TGTGCCAGCAGTTTATCGACGGGGCCGCAGGTTGGCTACACCTTC.

The rearrangement uses TRBV14 and TRBJ2-2; TRBD1 matches 9 bases. V lost 4 bases and J lost 5; bases outside the gene matches: 8. The germline CDR1 and CDR2 sequences are SGHDN and FVKESK. The CDR3 loop spans 16 amino acids. CDR3 DNA sequence: TGTGCCAGCAGCCCCAGACCCGGGACAGGGACCGGGGAGCTGTTTTTT. It specifies CASSPRPGTGTGELFF.

The chain is built from TRBV4-3 and TRBJ2-1, with 7 bases lining up with TRBD2. Germline V lookup: CDR1 LGHNA, CDR2 YSLEER. The J segment lost 3 bases and the V segment lost 1 base, leaving 6 bases of the junction unmatched. There are 16 residues in the CDR3. The CDR3 sequence is CASSQALSGFYNEQFF. CDR3 sequence (DNA): TGCGCCAGCAGCCAAGCCCTTAGCGGGTTCTACAATGAGCAGTTCTTC.

This clone was seen a single time. The rearrangement joins TRBV7-9 to TRBJ2-2; TRBD1 agrees at 7 bases. The V gene's germline CDR1 is SEHNR and CDR2 FQNEAQ (reference sequence). The CDR3 spans 16 residues. Trimming removed 4 bases from V and 9 bases from J; junction bases left unmatched: 14. CDR3 DNA: TGTGCCAGCAGCTCCCTCCGGGACAGCCTTTTTTGGGAGCTGTTTTTT. Encoded protein: CASSSLRDSLFWELFF.

Comment on this clone: At the DNA level, this CDR3 is encoded by other sequences in the same sample as well. The CDR3 DNA reads as TGTGCCAGCACTCGGGACAGGGGCTACGAGCAGTACTTC. Protein product: CASTRDRGYEQYF. This chain links TRBV6-5 with TRBJ2-7; 10 positions match TRBD1. This CDR3 region has 13 residues. Germline V CDR1 and CDR2: MNHEY, SVGAGI. Germline trimming cut 7 bases from V and 3 bases from J; bases unmatched to any gene: 3.

The chain joins TRBV4-3 to TRBJ1-1; 8 positions match TRBD1. Germline-derived CDR1 and CDR2 are LGHNA and YSLEER. Trimming took 0 bases from V and 2 from J; bases not matched to a gene: 8. This CDR3 is built from 17 residues. This CDR3 is CASSQDLTGGDNTEAFF. The CDR3 DNA sequence: TGCGCCAGCAGCCAAGATCTTACAGGGGGGGATAACACTGAAGCTTTCTTT.

The chain combines TRBV18 with TRBJ2-2; a weak D match, TRBD1 (5 bases). Between the trimmed V and J ends, which lost 3 bases and 7 bases, there was a span of 21 bases. Germline loops: CDR1 KGHSH, CDR2 LQKENI. This CDR3 is 17 amino acids long. This CDR3 is CASSPPRQGWSVGELFF. The DNA of the CDR3 is TGTGCCAGCTCACCCCCACGCCAGGGATGGTCCGTCGGGGAGCTGTTTTTT.

The DNA of the CDR3 is TGTGCCAGTAGGTTCAGGGAGGCGAACACTGAAGCTTTCTTT. It yields the protein CASRFREANTEAFF. The chain has TRBV19 and TRBJ1-1; possible D gene TRBD1, 5 bases. Trimming took 6 bases from V and 1 from J, leaving 12 bases between them. The CDR3 is made up of 14 amino acids. Germline lookup yields CDR1 LNHDA and CDR2 SQIVND (reference sequence).

This chain joins TRBV2 and TRBJ2-3; a possible D gene is TRBD2 (5 bases). The CDR3 consists of 16 residues. Germline assignment: CDR1 SNHLY and CDR2 FYNNEI. V was pared by 2 bases and J by 1 base, with 13 bases between. Written as DNA, the CDR3 is TGTGCCAGCAGTGAATCTCAAGCGGCGGGCACAGATACGCAGTATTTT. Its protein is CASSESQAAGTDTQYF.

The chain recombines TRBV4-1 with TRBJ2-5; 9 bases agree with TRBD2. CDR1 and CDR2 (germline): MGHRA, YSYEKL. The CDR3 is 16 residues long. After removal of 0 bases from V and 4 bases from J, the junction contained 6 bases not matched to a gene. DNA of the CDR3: TGCGCCAGCAGCCAAGATGAAGCGGGAGGAAGAGAGACCCAGTACTTC. Translated: CASSQDEAGGRETQYF.

The chain carries TRBV29-1 and TRBJ1-1, with no clear D. Germline V gene lookup returns CDR1 SQVTM and CDR2 ANQGSEA. V was clipped by 4 bases and J by 0 bases, with 12 bases between them. CDR3 length: 14 amino acids. The CDR3 DNA reads TGCAGCGTTGCGGCTAAGGGCCTGAACACTGAAGCTTTCTTT. It translates to CSVAAKGLNTEAFF.

The rearrangement links TRBV28 to TRBJ2-1; 8 nucleotides align to TRBD2. This CDR3 is built from 15 residues. V lost 1 base to trimming and J lost 8 bases; unmatched junction nucleotides: 7. Per the germline V gene, CDR1 is MDHEN and CDR2 is SYDVKM. CDR3 bases: TGTGCCAGCAGTTTATTGTCCCGGGAGGGCGATGAGCAGTTCTTC. This encodes CASSLLSREGDEQFF.

V is TRBV4-2 and J is TRBJ2-1; 7 nucleotides match TRBD2. This CDR3 has 20 amino acids. In germline, CDR1 is LGHNA, CDR2 YNFKEQ. With 1 base clipped from V and 7 bases from J, the junction kept 22 bases outside the gene matches. The CDR3 DNA is TGTGCCAGCAGCCAAGTTGGTCCGGGAGGAGCCAGTCGAGTTGCGAATGAGCAGTTCTTC. It is translated as CASSQVGPGGASRVANEQFF.

This clone occurred many times. The V call is TRBV11-1, the J call TRBJ1-4; 7 nucleotides align to TRBD1. The junction had 5 bases not matched to a gene; V was cut back by 3 bases and J by 4 bases. The CDR3 consists of 15 residues. CDR1 is SGHAT, CDR2 FQDESV, per germline (reference sequence). The CDR3 coding sequence is TGTGCCAGCAGCTTGACGGGACAGAGTAATGAAAAACTGTTTTTT. Translating gives CASSLTGQSNEKLFF.

The rearrangement links TRBV19 to TRBJ1-5, with D possibly being TRBD1 (5 bases). This CDR3 has 14 amino acids. Germline V gene data show CDR1 as LNHDA and CDR2 as SQIVND (reference sequence). V lost 2 bases to trimming and J lost 0 bases, with 5 bases between them. CDR3 nucleotides: TGTGCCAGTAGTATACAGGGTAGCAATCAGCCCCAGCATTTT. Amino acids: CASSIQGSNQPQHF.

The V and J genes are TRBV9 and TRBJ1-1, with D hard to call. V lost 3 bases and J lost 3, with 6 bases in between. Germline CDR1 SGDLS, CDR2 YYNGEE. This CDR3 has 12 amino acids. CDR3 sequence (DNA): TGTGCCAGCAGCGACGGGTACACTGAAGCTTTCTTT. Its protein is CASSDGYTEAFF.

The chain employs TRBV15 and TRBJ2-7, with 9 positions matching TRBD2. V gave up 1 base and J gave up 6 bases; unmatched junction bases: 4. This CDR3 has 14 residues. The germline CDR1 and CDR2 sequences are LNHNV and YYDKDF (reference sequence). CDR3 DNA sequence: TGTGCCACCAGCAGAGGACTAGCGGATCTCGAGCAGTACTTC. This encodes CATSRGLADLEQYF.

This clone turned up a few times. The chain employs TRBV7-3 and TRBJ2-7; D is perhaps TRBD2 (5 bases). V shed 2 bases and J shed 4 bases, with 12 bases lying between them. The CDR3 is 14 residues long. The germline V gene has CDR1 SGHTA and CDR2 FQGTGA. The CDR3 is CASSLRGGPYEQYF. In nucleotides, the CDR3 is TGTGCCAGCAGCTTACGCGGCGGGCCTTACGAGCAGTACTTC.

This chain joins TRBV1 and TRBJ2-7; the DNA was not used to check the table's D call, TRBD2. TRBV1 is assigned pseudogene status. This CDR3 region has 16 residues. The DNA of the CDR3 is TGCACCAGCATAACGGGACTAGCGGGACGGTCCTACGAGCAGTACTTC. This sequence encodes CTSITGLAGRSYEQYF.

V and J are TRBV6-1 and TRBJ2-3; tentatively, D is TRBD1 (5 bases). The germline V gene encodes CDR1 MNHNS and CDR2 SASEGT. V lost 10 bases and J lost 6, with 8 bases in between. The CDR3 totals 10 residues. The CDR3 DNA follows: TGTGCCACCAAGGGGGATACGCAGTATTTT. This sequence encodes CATKGDTQYF.